This TCR beta chain was found in a study of blood T cell repertoires in COVID-19. Study context: Sources were T cells, B-cell-depleted T cells, or PBMCs; the material itself was cDNA or gDNA.

Under the authors' procedure: Amplifying reference gene primers gave estimates of nucleated cell counts. TCRdb's table, derived via immunoSEQ multiplex PCR, lists solely in-frame clones and lacks some. That table is the source of V, J and clone size, and D and trimming were worked out from the DNA. The profile shows under 140,000 clones, roughly 87% of them singletons. Germline lookup yields CDR1 SGHDN and CDR2 FVKESK. V gave up 2 bases and J gave up 2 bases, with 10 bases separating them. CDR3 length equals 14 residues. The sequenced sample consisted of peripheral blood. This receptor was obtained from a human donor in a cohort sampled during active COVID-19. This chain connects TRBV14 to TRBJ2-7; no clear D. The CDR3 DNA reads TGTGCCAGCAGCCAATCCCTGGCCCCCTACGAGCAGTACTTC. Protein: CASSQSLAPYEQYF.